This T cell receptor (beta chain) stems from a study of technical replicates of blood from a few donors. Assay used: immunoSEQ multiplex PCR; TCRdb lists only in-frame clones, some missing. This table holds 75,000 to 90,000 clones, roughly 96% found once. The CDR3 is 11 amino acids. Germline V gives CDR1 ENHRY, CDR2 SYGVKD. The V end was cut by 5 bases, the J end by 8 bases, with 9 bases between. Sequencing input: T cells isolated from PBMCs. V is TRBV10-3 and J is TRBJ1-1; tentative D call: TRBD1 (5 bases). The sequence was obtained from a human donor in good health. For the CDR3, the DNA is TGTGCCATCAGTATGGGGGGAGAAGCTTTCTTT. Translating gives CAISMGGEAFF.